The 23 T cell receptor beta chains reported below all come from one sample, sequenced in a study of T cells in Graves' hyperthyroidism and ophthalmopathy. Authors of the study amplified TCR beta CDR3 regions from RNA transcripts. An initial round of RT-PCR targeting the TCR CDR3 relied on the HTBI primer set. Each CDR3 protein gets one entry after TCRdb re-called the multiplex PCR reads with MiXCR. The table includes more than 95,000 distinct CDR3 sequences, less than 55% detected once. The sequenced sample was blood. All receptors derive from a man in his forties with Graves' hyperthyroidism.

The chain has TRBV2 and TRBJ2-7, with 12 positions matching TRBD2. This CDR3 is 13 amino acids long. J gave up 9 bases and V 6 bases, and 6 bases lay outside the gene matches. CDR1 and CDR2 from the germline V gene are SNHLY and FYNNEI. For the CDR3, the DNA is TGTGCCAGCAGCTTGGCTAGCGGGAGGGCGCAGTACTTC. It codes for CASSLASGRAQYF.

The chain joins TRBV29-1 to TRBJ1-2; D possibly corresponds to TRBD1 (5 bases). V dropped 1 base and J dropped 8 bases, with 14 bases sitting between them. The CDR3 loop spans 13 amino acids. Germline CDR1 is SQVTM and CDR2 is ANQGSEA. The CDR3 sequence is CSVEVAGPTGYTF. The CDR3 region has the DNA TGCAGCGTTGAAGTAGCGGGGCCTACGGGCTACACCTTC. Using reference TRBV29-1 and TRBJ1-2 for the parts outside the CDR3, the full variable domain is SAVISQKPSRDICQRGTSLTIQCQVDSQVTMMFWYRQQPGQSLTLIATANQGSEATYESGFVIDKFPISRPNLTFSTLTVSNMSPEDSSIYLCSVEVAGPTGYTFGSGTRLTVV.

This clonotype was observed many times. The chain couples TRBV20-1 to TRBJ2-7; TRBD1 matches 9 bases. The germline V gene has CDR1 DFQATT and CDR2 SNEGSKA (reference sequence). V shed 0 bases, J shed 5 bases, and the junction held 5 bases outside the gene matches. This CDR3 region has 14 residues. CDR3 nucleotides: TGCAGTGCTAGAGATCGACAGGGGGGCCACGAGCAGTACTTC. This gives the protein CSARDRQGGHEQYF.

This clonotype came up once. The chain carries TRBV29-1 and TRBJ1-5; weak D call: TRBD1 (5 bases). The CDR3 is 18 residues long. Trimming left V 7 bases short and J 0 bases short, with 25 bases between. Germline V gene sequence: CDR1 SQVTM, CDR2 ANQGSEA. The CDR3 region is CSGYGLAGPTYSNQPQHF. In DNA, the CDR3 is TGCAGCGGTTACGGACTAGCGGGGCCTACGTATAGCAATCAGCCCCAGCATTTT.

A few counts support this clonotype. This may be a read error, as it is one base from a much larger clone. This chain connects TRBV5-6 to TRBJ1-2; 8 bases are shared with TRBD1. This CDR3 is 14 amino acids long. From germline, CDR1 is SGHDT and CDR2 YYEEEE. J lost 3 bases, V lost 3 bases, and 4 bases had no gene match. The CDR3 nucleotides read TGTGCCAGCAGCTATCAGACAGGGGACTATGGCTACACCTTC. This gives the protein CASSYQTGDYGYTF.

This chain uses TRBV6-5 with TRBJ1-3; a weak D match, TRBD1 (5 bases). This CDR3 contains 16 residues. CDR1 is MNHEY, CDR2 SVGAGI, per germline. Trimming took 2 bases from V and 0 from J, leaving 11 bases between them. CDR3 in amino acids: CASSYGRQSSGNTIYF. As DNA, the CDR3 is TGTGCCAGCAGTTACGGTAGACAGAGCTCTGGAAACACCATATATTTT.

V and J are TRBV7-2 and TRBJ2-3, with D uncertain. The germline CDR1 and CDR2 sequences are SGHTA and FQGNSA. The CDR3 runs 12 residues. Trimming took off 2 bases at V and 4 bases at J, with 4 bases between the two ends. CDR3 nucleotides: TGTGCCAGCAGCTTATATCCAGATACGCAGTATTTT. It is translated as CASSLYPDTQYF.

The CDR3 coding sequence is TGTGCCAGCAGCTGGCGGACAGGGGATGGCTACACCTTC. Translated, it gives CASSWRTGDGYTF. The chain links TRBV11-2 to TRBJ1-2, with 9 positions matching TRBD1. This CDR3 spans 13 amino acids. CDR1 and CDR2 from the germline V gene are SGHAT and FQNNGV. Trimming at V came to 4 bases and at J to 6 bases, leaving 3 bases not matched to a gene.

This clonotype came up many times. V usage is TRBV7-9 and J usage is TRBJ2-1; 8 bases map to TRBD1. Germline CDR1 reads SEHNR; CDR2 reads FQNEAQ (reference sequence). The V segment lost 5 bases and the J segment 3 bases; nucleotides outside the gene matches: 6. The length of the CDR3 is 15 residues. This CDR3 reads CASSPQGVIYNEQFF. The CDR3 nucleotides read TGTGCCAGCAGCCCACAGGGGGTTATCTACAATGAGCAGTTCTTC.

As concerns this clonotype: A read error is likely, as this CDR3 ends without the conserved phenylalanine or tryptophan. The chain employs TRBV7-9 and TRBJ1-4, with 7 bases aligning to TRBD1. The junction had 14 bases not matched to a gene; V was cut back by 6 bases and J by 4 bases. Germline V gene data show CDR1 as SEHNR and CDR2 as FQNEAQ (reference sequence). This CDR3 comprises 17 residues. The CDR3 loop is CASSFWGTAPGNEKLFS. CDR3 DNA: TGTGCCAGCAGTTTCTGGGGGACAGCACCCGGTAATGAAAAACTGTTTTCT.

Comment on this clonotype: A read error may produce the germline difference seen at one junction end. The gene calls are TRBV6-1 and TRBJ2-7; 9 bases align to TRBD2. The CDR3 is 15 amino acids. CDR1 is MNHNS, CDR2 SASEGT, per germline. This CDR3 reads CAISEARLAAYEQYF. In DNA form, the CDR3 reads TGTGCCATCAGTGAAGCGAGACTAGCGGCCTACGAGCAGTACTTC.

The chain carries TRBV20-1 and TRBJ1-4; 9 bases match TRBD1. Germline V CDR1 and CDR2: DFQATT, SNEGSKA (reference sequence). The CDR3 loop spans 15 amino acids. The V gene end was trimmed by 1 base and the J gene end by 7 bases; junction bases not matched to a gene: 7. In DNA form, the CDR3 reads TGCAGTGCTAGAGCTAAGGGACAGGGAGGTGAAAAACTGTTTTTT. This codes for CSARAKGQGGEKLFF.

This clonotype has a single count. The chain employs TRBV24-1 and TRBJ1-2; no firm D call. The CDR3 consists of 12 residues. Germline values: CDR1 KGHDR, CDR2 SFDVKD. V was cut by 6 bases and J by 8 bases, with 12 bases left in between. Here the CDR3 reads CATSPIYGGYTF. DNA of the CDR3: TGTGCCACCAGTCCAATATATGGCGGCTACACCTTC.

This clonotype occurred many times. This rearrangement joins TRBV19 to TRBJ2-5, with a possible D match to TRBD1 (6 bases). The germline CDR1 and CDR2 sequences are LNHDA and SQIVND (reference sequence). The CDR3 totals 13 residues. Trimming left V 6 bases short and J 2 bases short, with 10 bases between. CDR3 amino acids: CASSRGVQETQYF. In DNA, the CDR3 is TGTGCCAGTAGCAGGGGTGTACAAGAGACCCAGTACTTC.

Many counts were recorded for this clonotype. The chain links TRBV2 to TRBJ2-2; TRBD1 agrees at 9 bases. The germline V gene encodes CDR1 SNHLY and CDR2 FYNNEI. The CDR3 consists of 16 residues. V was clipped by 7 bases and J by 6 bases; unmatched bases: 12. The CDR3 DNA is TGTGCCAGCACTCAGGGGGGACAGGGCTTTGCCGGGGAGCTGTTTTTT. It encodes CASTQGGQGFAGELFF. Variable domain in full (rest from reference TRBV2 and TRBJ2-2): EPEVTQTPSHQVTQMGQEVILRCVPISNHLYFYWYRQILGQKVEFLVSFYNNEISEKSEIFDDQFSVERPDGSNFTLKIRSTKLEDSAMYFCASTQGGQGFAGELFFGEGSRLTVL.

This clonotype was recorded many times. The chain has TRBV7-9 and TRBJ1-2; D is perhaps TRBD1 (5 bases). The CDR3 runs to 14 residues. Germline values: CDR1 SEHNR, CDR2 FQNEAQ (reference sequence). V shed 3 bases and J shed 4 bases, with 12 bases lying between them. CDR3 residues: CASSFTRDGYGYTF. CDR3 bases: TGTGCCAGCAGCTTCACCCGGGACGGCTATGGCTACACCTTC.

This clonotype has a count of ten or more. The junction shows a germline mismatch at one end, possibly a read error. The CDR3 region is CASSPPGTGEGEQLF. In DNA, the CDR3 is TGTGCCAGCAGCCCTCCCGGGACAGGGGAAGGTGAGCAGCTCTTC. This rearrangement joins TRBV7-9 to TRBJ2-1; 10 positions agree with TRBD1. There are 15 residues in the CDR3. Germline-derived CDR1 and CDR2 are SEHNR and FQNEAQ (reference sequence).

The V and J genes are TRBV7-2 and TRBJ2-3, with 11 bases fitting TRBD2. The V and J ends lost 5 bases and 5 bases, in that order; junction bases with no gene match: 3. Looked up from germline, CDR1 is SGHTA and CDR2 is FQGNSA. The CDR3 is made up of 14 amino acids. For the CDR3, the DNA is TGTGCCAGCAGCCAAACTAGCGGGGGAGATACGCAGTATTTT. Its protein product is CASSQTSGGDTQYF.

V is TRBV7-9 and J is TRBJ1-1, with D perhaps TRBD1 (5 bases). CDR3 length: 13 amino acids. Germline V gives CDR1 SEHNR, CDR2 FQNEAQ (reference sequence). The CDR3 spells CAGSQGQNTEAFF. The CDR3 nucleotides are TGTGCTGGCAGCCAAGGACAGAACACTGAAGCTTTCTTT.

This clonotype was seen a few times. V is TRBV11-1 and J is TRBJ2-5; TRBD2 matches at 9 bases. V gave up 5 bases and J gave up 4 bases; unmatched junction bases: 26. Germline CDR1 is SGHAT and CDR2 is FQDESV (reference sequence). The CDR3 is 21 residues long. The DNA for the CDR3 is TGTGCCAGCAGCCCCTGGGGGGGAAGCGGGAGGTCAAGGTCTCCTAGAGAGACCCAGTACTTC. Amino acids: CASSPWGGSGRSRSPRETQYF.

A remark on this clonotype: A clone one base away is much larger, so this may be a read error. This chain links TRBV12-5 with TRBJ2-7; possibly TRBD2 for D (6 bases). Germline V gene lookup returns CDR1 LGHNT and CDR2 FRNRAP. The CDR3 is made up of 12 amino acids. For the CDR3, the DNA is TGTGCTAGTGGCCGCGGGACCTACGGGCAGTACTTC. Protein: CASGRGTYGQYF.

V is TRBV4-1 and J is TRBJ2-1; the D gene is possibly TRBD2 (5 bases). Germline V gene data show CDR1 as MGHRA and CDR2 as YSYEKL. The CDR3 length is 17 residues. Trimming stripped 0 bases from V and 0 bases from J, with 12 bases between. CDR3 loop: CASSQDLLGVSYNEQFF. In DNA, the CDR3 is TGCGCCAGCAGCCAAGATCTTCTGGGAGTCTCCTACAATGAGCAGTTCTTC.

The genes are TRBV29-1 and TRBJ2-1; TRBD2 is a possible D gene (6 bases). The germline V and J ends were trimmed by 8 bases and 6 bases, with 14 bases remaining between them. Germline CDR1 and CDR2: SQVTM and ANQGSEA. CDR3 size: 12 residues. CDR3 in amino acids: CSLDSGSNEQFF. The CDR3 DNA reads as TGCAGCTTAGATAGCGGCAGCAATGAGCAGTTCTTC.